The 8 T cell receptor beta chains below all came from one sample that was sequenced in a study of spatial heterogeneity in lung cancer. Via MiXCR, TCRdb re-called the 5' RACE reads, giving one row per CDR3 protein. The sample lists 11,000 or so distinct CDR3 sequences; 3% to 4.5% were seen once. Time point specified: sample taken at primary tumor resection. Sequencing of whole RNA from tumor, nontumor lung or frozen PBMC involved no sorting. Sequencing was performed on normal lung tissue next to the tumor, taken at surgery. The origin of the receptors is a male donor with early-stage non-small cell lung cancer.

In its sample, this clonotype ranks as medium-sized. This beta chain was picked up by a library intended for alpha chains and is off target, so its count carries little meaning. V usage is TRBV3-1 and J usage is TRBJ1-1; possibly TRBD1 for D (6 bases). The CDR3 extends over 15 amino acids. The germline V and J ends were trimmed by 3 bases and 0 bases, with 11 bases remaining between them. Germline CDR1 is LGHDT and CDR2 is YNNKEL (reference sequence). The CDR3 region is CASSQRTGMNTEAFF. CDR3 nucleotides: TGTGCCAGCAGCCAGAGAACAGGGATGAACACTGAAGCTTTCTTT.

This clonotype occurred many times. The library was built for alpha chains, so this beta chain is an off-target read and its size means little. The rearrangement links TRBV28 to TRBJ2-3, with TRBD1 matching 9 bases. The CDR3 runs 15 residues. Germline V gives CDR1 MDHEN, CDR2 SYDVKM. The J segment lost 4 bases and the V segment lost 6 bases, leaving 8 bases of the junction unmatched. CDR3 bases: TGTGCCAGCAGAGACGGGGGACAGGGCGCAGATACGCAGTATTTT. Its translation is CASRDGGQGADTQYF.

This clonotype was recorded many times. With the library built for alpha chains, this beta chain is off target and its frequency is not meaningful. The chain combines TRBV4-1 with TRBJ2-5; 7 bases match TRBD2. Germline V gene lookup returns CDR1 MGHRA and CDR2 YSYEKL. The CDR3 covers 15 residues. J was trimmed by 7 bases and V by 0 bases; bases with no gene match: 8. The CDR3 spells CASSQDRGTILTQYF. The CDR3, as DNA: TGCGCCAGCAGCCAAGATCGAGGGACTATCCTGACCCAGTACTTC.

In this sample, this clonotype is medium-sized. This beta chain is an off-target read within a library intended for alpha chains, so its frequency means little. The CDR3 protein is CASSVSYEQYF. CDR3 nucleotides: TGTGCCAGCAGTGTTTCCTACGAGCAGTACTTC. The rearrangement joins TRBV6-2 or TRBV6-3 to TRBJ2-7; D is unclear. Germline V CDR1 and CDR2: MNHEY, SVGEGT. Between the trimmed V and J ends, which lost 5 bases and 1 base, there was a span of 3 bases. The CDR3 runs 11 residues.

This clonotype was seen ten or more times. A library made for alpha chains picked up this beta chain off target, so its size means little. V gene TRBV11-2 combines with J gene TRBJ1-1; a weak D match, TRBD1 (5 bases). From germline, CDR1 is SGHAT and CDR2 FQNNGV. Deletions cut 5 bases from V and 0 bases from J, with 13 bases between. The CDR3 loop spans 15 amino acids. CDR3 loop: CASSPGARVNTEAFF. CDR3 DNA sequence: TGTGCCAGCAGCCCCGGCGCCAGGGTGAACACTGAAGCTTTCTTT.

As to this clonotype: The size of this beta chain means little, since it is a stray read in a library made for alpha chains. The V call is TRBV6-1, the J call TRBJ1-5; 12 nucleotides line up with TRBD1. The CDR3 contains 17 residues. After removal of 7 bases from V and 7 bases from J, the junction contained 14 bases not matched to a gene. Germline loops: CDR1 MNHNS, CDR2 SASEGT. The DNA of the CDR3 is TGTGCCAGCATTTACTCCCCGGGACAGGGGGCGAAGCAGCCCCAGCATTTT. It is translated as CASIYSPGQGAKQPQHF.

This clonotype appeared many times. With the library built for alpha chains, this beta chain is off target and its frequency is not meaningful. The rearrangement joins TRBV7-6 to TRBJ1-5; D unresolved. CDR1 is SGHVS, CDR2 FNYEAQ, per germline. This CDR3 region has 13 residues. V was trimmed by 5 bases and J by 5 bases, leaving 10 bases between them. CDR3 protein: CASSLSEHQPQHF. The CDR3 DNA is TGTGCCAGCAGCCTCTCCGAGCATCAGCCCCAGCATTTT.

This clonotype has a count of ten or more. Since it is a stray read in a library aimed at alpha chains, this beta chain has a size that is not meaningful. V and J are TRBV7-9 and TRBJ2-7; tentatively, D is TRBD2 (6 bases). This CDR3 is 14 amino acids long. V was pared by 5 bases and J by 6 bases, with 17 bases between. Germline V gene data show CDR1 as SEHNR and CDR2 as FQNEAQ (reference sequence). In nucleotides, the CDR3 is TGTGCCAGCAGCCACGGGACTTCAGTAGTCGAGCAGTACTTC. It codes for CASSHGTSVVEQYF.